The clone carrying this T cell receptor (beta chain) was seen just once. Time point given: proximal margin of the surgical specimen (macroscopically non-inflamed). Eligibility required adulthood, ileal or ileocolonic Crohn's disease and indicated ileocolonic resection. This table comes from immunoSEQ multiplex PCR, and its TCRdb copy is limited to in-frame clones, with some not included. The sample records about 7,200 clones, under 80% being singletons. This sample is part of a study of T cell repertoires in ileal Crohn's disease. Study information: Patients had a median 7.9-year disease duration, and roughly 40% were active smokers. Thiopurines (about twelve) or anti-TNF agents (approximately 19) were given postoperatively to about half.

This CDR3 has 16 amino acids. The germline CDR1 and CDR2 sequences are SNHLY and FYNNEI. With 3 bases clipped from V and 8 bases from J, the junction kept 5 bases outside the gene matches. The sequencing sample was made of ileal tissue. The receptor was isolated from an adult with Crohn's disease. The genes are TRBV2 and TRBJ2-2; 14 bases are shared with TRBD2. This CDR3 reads CASSDPGLAGEGELFF. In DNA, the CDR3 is TGTGCCAGCAGTGATCCGGGACTAGCGGGAGAGGGGGAGCTGTTTTTT.